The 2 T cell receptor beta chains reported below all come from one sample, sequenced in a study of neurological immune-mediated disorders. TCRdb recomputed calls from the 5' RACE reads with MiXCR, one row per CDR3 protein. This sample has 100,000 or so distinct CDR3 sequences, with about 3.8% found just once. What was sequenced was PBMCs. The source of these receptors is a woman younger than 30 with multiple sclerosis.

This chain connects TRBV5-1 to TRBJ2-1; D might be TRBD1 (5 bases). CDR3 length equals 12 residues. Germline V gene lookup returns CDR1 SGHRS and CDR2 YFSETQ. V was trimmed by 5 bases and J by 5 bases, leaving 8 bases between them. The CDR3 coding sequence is TGCGCCAGCAGAAAGGACAACAATGAGCAGTTCTTC. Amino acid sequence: CASRKDNNEQFF.

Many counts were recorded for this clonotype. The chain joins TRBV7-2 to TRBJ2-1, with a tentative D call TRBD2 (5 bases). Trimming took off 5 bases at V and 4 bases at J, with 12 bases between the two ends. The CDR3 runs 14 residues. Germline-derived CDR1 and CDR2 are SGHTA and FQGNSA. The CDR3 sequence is CASSPPSRYNEQFF. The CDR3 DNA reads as TGTGCCAGCAGCCCTCCTAGCAGGTACAATGAGCAGTTCTTC.